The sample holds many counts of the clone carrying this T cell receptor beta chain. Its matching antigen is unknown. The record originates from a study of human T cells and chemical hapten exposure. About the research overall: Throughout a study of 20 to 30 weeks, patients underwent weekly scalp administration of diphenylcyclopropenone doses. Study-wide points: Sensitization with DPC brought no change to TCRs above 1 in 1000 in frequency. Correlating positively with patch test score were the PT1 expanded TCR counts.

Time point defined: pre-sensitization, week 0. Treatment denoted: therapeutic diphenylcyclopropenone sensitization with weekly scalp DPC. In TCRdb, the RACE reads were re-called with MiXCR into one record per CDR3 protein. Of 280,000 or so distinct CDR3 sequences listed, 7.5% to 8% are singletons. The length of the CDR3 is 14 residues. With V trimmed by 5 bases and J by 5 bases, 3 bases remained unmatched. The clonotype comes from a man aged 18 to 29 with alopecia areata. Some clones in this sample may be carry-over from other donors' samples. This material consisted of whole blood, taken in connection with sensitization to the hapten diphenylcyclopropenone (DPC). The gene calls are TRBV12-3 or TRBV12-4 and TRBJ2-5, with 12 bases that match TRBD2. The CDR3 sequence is CASSPTSGGETQYF. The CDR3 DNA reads TGTGCCAGCAGTCCGACTAGCGGGGGTGAGACCCAGTACTTC.